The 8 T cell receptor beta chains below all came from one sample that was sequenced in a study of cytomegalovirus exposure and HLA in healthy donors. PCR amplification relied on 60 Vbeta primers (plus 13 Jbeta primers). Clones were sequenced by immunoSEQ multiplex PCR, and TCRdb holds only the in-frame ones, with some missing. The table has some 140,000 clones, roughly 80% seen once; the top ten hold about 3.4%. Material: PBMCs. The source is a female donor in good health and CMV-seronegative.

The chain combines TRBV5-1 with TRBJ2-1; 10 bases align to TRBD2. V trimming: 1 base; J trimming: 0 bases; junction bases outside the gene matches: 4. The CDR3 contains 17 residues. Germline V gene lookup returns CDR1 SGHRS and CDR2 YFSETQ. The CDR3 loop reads CASSLNPSGSSYNEQFF. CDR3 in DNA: TGCGCCAGCAGCTTGAACCCTAGCGGGAGCTCCTACAATGAGCAGTTCTTC.

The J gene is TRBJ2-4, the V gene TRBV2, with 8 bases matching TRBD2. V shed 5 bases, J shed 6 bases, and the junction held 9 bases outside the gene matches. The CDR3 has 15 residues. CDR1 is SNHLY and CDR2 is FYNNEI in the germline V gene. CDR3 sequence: CASSSTGLAANIQYF. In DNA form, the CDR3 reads TGTGCCAGCAGTTCGACCGGACTAGCAGCAAACATTCAGTACTTC.

DNA for the CDR3: TGTGCCAGCAGCGGCCAGTTGGACAATGAGCAGTTCTTC. It is translated as CASSGQLDNEQFF. This chain uses TRBV7-8 with TRBJ2-1; no reliable D call. This CDR3 is 13 amino acids long. The V end was cut by 5 bases, the J end by 5 bases, with 10 bases between. CDR1 SGHVS and CDR2 FQNEAQ come from the germline V gene.

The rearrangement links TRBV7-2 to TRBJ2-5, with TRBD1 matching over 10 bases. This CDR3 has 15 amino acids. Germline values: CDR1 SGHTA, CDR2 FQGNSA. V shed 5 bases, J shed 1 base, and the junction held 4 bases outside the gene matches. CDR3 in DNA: TGTGCCAGCAGCAGGGGACAGGGGCCCCAAGAGACCCAGTACTTC. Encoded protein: CASSRGQGPQETQYF.

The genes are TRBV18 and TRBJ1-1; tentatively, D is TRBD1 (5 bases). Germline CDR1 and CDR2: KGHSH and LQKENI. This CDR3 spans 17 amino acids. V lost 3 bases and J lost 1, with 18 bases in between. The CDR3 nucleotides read TGTGCCAGCTCACCCCGCGCTCCGGGACTGCAGAACACTGAAGCTTTCTTT. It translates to CASSPRAPGLQNTEAFF.

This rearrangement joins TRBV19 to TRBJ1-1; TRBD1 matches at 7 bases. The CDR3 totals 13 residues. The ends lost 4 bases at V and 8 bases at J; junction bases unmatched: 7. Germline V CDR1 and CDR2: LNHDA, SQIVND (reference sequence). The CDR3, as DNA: TGTGCCAGTAGTAGATACAGGGGCTCCGAAGCTTTCTTT. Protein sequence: CASSRYRGSEAFF.

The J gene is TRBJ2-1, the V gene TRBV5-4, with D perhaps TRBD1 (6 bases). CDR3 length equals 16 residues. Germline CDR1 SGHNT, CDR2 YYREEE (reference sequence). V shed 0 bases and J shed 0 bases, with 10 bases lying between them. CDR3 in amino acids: CASSLGGTSSYNEQFF. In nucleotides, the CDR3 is TGTGCCAGCAGCTTGGGGGGGACAAGCTCCTACAATGAGCAGTTCTTC.

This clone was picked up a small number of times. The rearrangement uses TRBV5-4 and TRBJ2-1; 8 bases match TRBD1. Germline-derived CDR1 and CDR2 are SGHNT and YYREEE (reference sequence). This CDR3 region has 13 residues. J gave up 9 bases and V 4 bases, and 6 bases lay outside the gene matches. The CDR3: CASSVGTGREQFF. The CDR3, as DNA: TGTGCCAGCAGCGTTGGGACAGGACGTGAGCAGTTCTTC.